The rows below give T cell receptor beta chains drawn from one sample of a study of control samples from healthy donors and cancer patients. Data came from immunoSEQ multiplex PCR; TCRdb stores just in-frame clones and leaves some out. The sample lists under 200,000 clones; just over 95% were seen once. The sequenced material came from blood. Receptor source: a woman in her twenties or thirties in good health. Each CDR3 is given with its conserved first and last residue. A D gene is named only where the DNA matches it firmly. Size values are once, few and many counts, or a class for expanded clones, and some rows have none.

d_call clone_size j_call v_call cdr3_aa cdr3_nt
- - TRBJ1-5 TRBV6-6 CASSYPQEAQHF TGTGCCAGCAGTTACCCTCAAGAGGCCCAGCATTTT
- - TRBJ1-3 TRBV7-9 CASSLAGGGNTIYF TGTGCCAGCAGCCTTGCAGGAGGTGGAAACACCATATATTTT
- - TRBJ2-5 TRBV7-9 CASNQGSLETQYF TGTGCCAGCAACCAGGGGTCATTGGAGACCCAGTACTTC
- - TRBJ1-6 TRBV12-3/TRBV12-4 CASSLASNSPLHF TGTGCCAGCAGTTTAGCTAGTAATTCACCCCTCCACTTT
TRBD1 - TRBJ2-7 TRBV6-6 CASNTGQGIEQYF TGTGCCAGCAACACGGGACAGGGTATCGAGCAGTACTTC
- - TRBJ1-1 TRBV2 CASSEKAGTTEAFF TGTGCCAGCAGTGAAAAGGCGGGGACCACTGAAGCTTTCTTT
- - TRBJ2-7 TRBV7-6 CASSSLANEQYF TGTGCCAGCAGCTCTTTAGCCAACGAGCAGTACTTC
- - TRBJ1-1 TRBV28 CASSEGNTEAFF TGTGCCAGCAGCGAAGGGAACACTGAAGCTTTCTTT
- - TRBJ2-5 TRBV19 CASSIVSQFQETQYF TGTGCCAGTAGTATCGTTTCGCAGTTCCAAGAGACCCAGTACTTC
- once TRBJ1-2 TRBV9 CASSVHSGGYGYTF TGTGCCAGCAGCGTCCACTCGGGCGGCTATGGCTACACCTTC
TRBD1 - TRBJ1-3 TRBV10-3 CAISERQGSGNTIYF TGTGCCATCAGTGAGAGACAGGGCTCTGGAAACACCATATATTTT
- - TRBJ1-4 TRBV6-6 CASSSHGATNEKLFF TGTGCCAGCAGTTCGCACGGGGCAACTAATGAAAAACTGTTTTTT
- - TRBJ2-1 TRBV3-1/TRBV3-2 CASSQSYSYNEQFF TGTGCCAGCAGCCAAAGTTACTCCTACAATGAGCAGTTCTTC
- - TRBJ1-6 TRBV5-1 CASSPRVSSPLHF TGCGCCAGCAGCCCCAGGGTTAGTTCACCCCTCCACTTT
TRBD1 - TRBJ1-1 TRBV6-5 CASSYLGQGTEAFF TGTGCCAGCAGTTACTTGGGACAGGGGACTGAAGCTTTCTTT
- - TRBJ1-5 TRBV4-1 CASSQDPDGSYSNQPQHF TGCGCCAGCAGCCAAGATCCGGACGGATCTTATAGCAATCAGCCCCAGCATTTT
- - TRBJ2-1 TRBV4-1 CASSQEGWGGAYNEQFF TGCGCCAGCAGCCAAGAAGGTTGGGGTGGGGCCTACAATGAGCAGTTCTTC
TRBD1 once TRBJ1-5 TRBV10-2 CASTEGTGGNQPQHF TGCGCCAGCACAGAAGGGACAGGGGGCAATCAGCCCCAGCATTTT
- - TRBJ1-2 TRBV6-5 CASRPDRVNYGYTF TGTGCCAGCAGACCGGACAGAGTAAACTATGGCTACACCTTC
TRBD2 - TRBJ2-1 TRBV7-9 CASSYRLAGETYNEQFF TGTGCCAGCAGCTACCGACTAGCGGGAGAGACCTACAATGAGCAGTTCTTC